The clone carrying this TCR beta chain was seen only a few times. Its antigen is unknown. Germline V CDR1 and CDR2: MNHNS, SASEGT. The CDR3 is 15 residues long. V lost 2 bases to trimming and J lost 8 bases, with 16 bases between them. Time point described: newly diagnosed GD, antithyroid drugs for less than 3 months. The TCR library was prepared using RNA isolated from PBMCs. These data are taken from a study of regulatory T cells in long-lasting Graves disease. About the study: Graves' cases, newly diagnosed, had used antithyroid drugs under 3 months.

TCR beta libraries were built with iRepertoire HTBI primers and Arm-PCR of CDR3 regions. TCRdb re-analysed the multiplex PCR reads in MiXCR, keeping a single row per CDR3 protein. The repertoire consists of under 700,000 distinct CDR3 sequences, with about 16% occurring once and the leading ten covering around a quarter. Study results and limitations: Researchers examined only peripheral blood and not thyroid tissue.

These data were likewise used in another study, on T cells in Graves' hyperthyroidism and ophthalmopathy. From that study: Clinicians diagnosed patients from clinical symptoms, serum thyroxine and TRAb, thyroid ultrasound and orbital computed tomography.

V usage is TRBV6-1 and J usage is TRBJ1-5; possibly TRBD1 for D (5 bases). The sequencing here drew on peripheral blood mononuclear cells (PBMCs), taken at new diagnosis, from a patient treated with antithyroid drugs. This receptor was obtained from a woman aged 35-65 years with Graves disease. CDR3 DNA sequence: TGTGCCAGCAGTGAATTTCGTCCGGGGGTTGAGCCCCAGCATTTT. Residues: CASSEFRPGVEPQHF.